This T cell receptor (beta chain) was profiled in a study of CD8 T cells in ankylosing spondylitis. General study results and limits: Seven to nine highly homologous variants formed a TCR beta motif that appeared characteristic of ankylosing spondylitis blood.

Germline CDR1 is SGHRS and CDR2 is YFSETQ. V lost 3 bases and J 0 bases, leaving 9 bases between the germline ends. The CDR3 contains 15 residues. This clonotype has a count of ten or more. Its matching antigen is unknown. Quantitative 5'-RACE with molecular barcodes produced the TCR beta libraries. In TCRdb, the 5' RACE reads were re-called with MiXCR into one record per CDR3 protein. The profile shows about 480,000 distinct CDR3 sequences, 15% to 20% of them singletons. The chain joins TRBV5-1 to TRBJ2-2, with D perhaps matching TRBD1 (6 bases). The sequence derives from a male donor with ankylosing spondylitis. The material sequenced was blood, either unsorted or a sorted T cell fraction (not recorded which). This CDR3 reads CASSWGTPNTGELFF. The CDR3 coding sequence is TGCGCCAGCAGCTGGGGGACACCGAACACCGGGGAGCTGTTTTTT.